This T cell receptor beta chain was found in a study of T cell responses to AZD1222 COVID-19 vaccine. TCRdb's table, derived via immunoSEQ multiplex PCR, lists solely in-frame clones and lacks some. Of some 130,000 clones in the sample, 70% to 90% were seen once. In germline, CDR1 is LGHNA, CDR2 YNFKEQ. The CDR3 consists of 13 residues. Trimming cost V 1 base and J 5 bases, with 6 bases left between them. Findings and caveats of the study: Among vaccine-associated CD4 TCRs, coverage spanned spike, with dominance at 160-218 and 743-854.

On this clone itself: Its matching antigen is unknown.

The material sequenced was peripheral blood, taken on day 0 of AZD1222 vaccination. The sequence came from an adult in good health. This chain links TRBV4-2 with TRBJ2-1, with D hard to call. The CDR3 bases are TGTGCCAGCAGCCAAGTCGCCAACAATGAGCAGTTCTTC. Encoded protein: CASSQVANNEQFF.